The 19 T cell receptor beta chains below come from one sample, sequenced in a study of T cell changes during pregnancy in multiple sclerosis. The protocol was immunoSEQ multiplex PCR, while the TCRdb copy is restricted to in-frame clones and leaves out a portion. The sample has approximately 71,000 clones, over 85% seen once. This specimen was peripheral blood, taken in the third trimester of pregnancy. These receptor sequences come from a female donor with multiple sclerosis, enrolled in a pregnancy study.

Here the CDR3 reads CAISPGGVPNEKLFF. The CDR3 DNA follows: TGTGCCATCAGTCCAGGAGGGGTCCCTAATGAAAAACTGTTTTTT. The chain links TRBV10-3 to TRBJ1-4, with a tentative D call TRBD1 (5 bases). The V end was cut by 5 bases, the J end by 3 bases, with 13 bases between. The CDR3 sequence is 15 residues long. Germline lookup yields CDR1 ENHRY and CDR2 SYGVKD.

In this sample, this clone turned up a few times. CDR3: CASSRTLSSYNEQFF. CDR3 DNA sequence: TGTGCCAGCAGCCGGACTTTAAGCTCCTACAATGAGCAGTTCTTC. This rearrangement joins TRBV25-1 to TRBJ2-1; TRBD2 might be the D (5 bases). This CDR3 has 15 residues. CDR1 MGHDK and CDR2 SYGVNS come from the germline V gene. Trimming removed 6 bases at V and 0 bases at J, with 12 bases between.

The rearrangement joins TRBV6-6 to TRBJ1-2; TRBD1 matches 8 bases. The V gene end was trimmed by 7 bases and the J gene end by 0 bases; junction bases not matched to a gene: 7. Germline lookup yields CDR1 MNHNY and CDR2 SVGAGI (reference sequence). The CDR3 is 15 residues long. DNA for the CDR3: TGTGCCAGCACCGGAAGGACAGGGCCTAACTATGGCTACACCTTC. Amino acid sequence: CASTGRTGPNYGYTF.

As DNA, the CDR3 is TGTGCCAGCAGTTACGGGGTGAGAGAAACAGATACGCAGTATTTT. Amino acid sequence: CASSYGVRETDTQYF. The chain carries TRBV27 and TRBJ2-3; D might be TRBD2 (5 bases). The CDR3 contains 15 residues. V lost 4 bases and J 3 bases, leaving 14 bases between the germline ends. The germline CDR1 and CDR2 sequences are MNHEY and SMNVEV (reference sequence).

This chain links TRBV7-2 with TRBJ2-5, with TRBD2 matching 8 bases. V was clipped by 5 bases and J by 4 bases; unmatched bases: 9. Per germline, CDR1 SGHTA and CDR2 FQGNSA. This CDR3 comprises 15 residues. CDR3 sequence (DNA): TGTGCCAGCAGCCCGGCAGCGGGAGTAGGAGAGACCCAGTACTTC. This codes for CASSPAAGVGETQYF.

V usage is TRBV30 and J usage is TRBJ2-5; 8 nucleotides agree with TRBD1. The V gene's germline CDR1 is GTSNPN and CDR2 SVGIG (reference sequence). V shed 3 bases and J 5 bases; nucleotides not matched to a gene: 17. This CDR3 spans 17 amino acids. This CDR3 reads CAWSENGQGQGLETQYF. CDR3 nucleotide sequence: TGTGCCTGGAGCGAGAATGGACAGGGTCAAGGTCTTGAGACCCAGTACTTC.

This clone was seen more than once but under ten times. V and J are TRBV11-2 and TRBJ2-5; no reliable D call. Germline CDR1 is SGHAT and CDR2 is FQNNGV. This CDR3 is 14 amino acids long. V was pared by 3 bases and J by 2 bases, with 10 bases between. In DNA, the CDR3 is TGTGCCAGCAGCTTTTCGGGTAATCAAGAGACCCAGTACTTC. As protein: CASSFSGNQETQYF.

The CDR3 sequence is CASSIRGQNTGELFF. DNA for the CDR3: TGTGCCAGTAGTATAAGGGGGCAGAACACCGGGGAGCTGTTTTTT. V gene TRBV19 combines with J gene TRBJ2-2; 7 nucleotides match TRBD1. The V gene end was trimmed by 2 bases and the J gene end by 1 base; junction bases not matched to a gene: 1. The length of the CDR3 is 15 residues. The V gene's germline CDR1 is LNHDA and CDR2 SQIVND (reference sequence).

V gene TRBV5-1 combines with J gene TRBJ2-7, with TRBD2 identical over 14 bases. Germline-derived CDR1 and CDR2 are SGHRS and YFSETQ. This CDR3 region has 17 residues. The junction had 6 bases not matched to a gene; V was cut back by 4 bases and J by 0 bases. The CDR3 sequence is CASSGGLAGEGSYEQYF. The CDR3 nucleotides read TGCGCCAGCAGCGGGGGACTAGCGGGAGAAGGCTCCTACGAGCAGTACTTC. The full variable domain, rest sourced from reference TRBV5-1 and TRBJ2-7, is KAGVTQTPRYLIKTRGQQVTLSCSPISGHRSVSWYQQTPGQGLQFLFEYFSETQRNKGNFPGRFSGRQFSNSRSEMNVSTLELGDSALYLCASSGGLAGEGSYEQYFGPGTRLTVT.

This clone was picked up a small number of times. V usage is TRBV30 and J usage is TRBJ1-3; D is uncertain. This CDR3 is built from 15 residues. CDR1 GTSNPN and CDR2 SVGIG come from the germline V gene (reference sequence). Trimming stripped 0 bases from V and 0 bases from J, with 9 bases between. The DNA of the CDR3 is TGTGCCTGGAGTGTAAGTGTCAGCTCTGGAAACACCATATATTTT. Translating it yields CAWSVSVSSGNTIYF.

The chain employs TRBV2 and TRBJ1-6; TRBD1 matches at 10 bases. The CDR3 is made up of 15 amino acids. The trim removed 7 bases at V and 3 bases at J, leaving 3 bases unmatched. Germline CDR1 and CDR2: SNHLY and FYNNEI. This chain's CDR3 is CASTGTGDYNSPLHF. CDR3 in DNA: TGTGCCAGCACCGGGACAGGGGACTATAATTCACCCCTCCACTTT.

In DNA, the CDR3 is TGTGCCAGCAGCGTAGCTACGGGGAGCTCTGGAAACACCATATATTTT. It codes for CASSVATGSSGNTIYF. The chain carries TRBV9 and TRBJ1-3, with D uncertain. V shed 0 bases and J shed 0 bases, with 10 bases lying between them. This CDR3 is built from 16 residues. CDR1 and CDR2 (germline): SGDLS, YYNGEE.

The rearrangement uses TRBV6-1 and TRBJ2-7; weak D call: TRBD1 (6 bases). V was cut by 8 bases and J by 3 bases, with 17 bases left in between. The CDR3 runs 14 residues. Per the germline V gene, CDR1 is MNHNS and CDR2 is SASEGT. Written as DNA, the CDR3 is TGTGCCAGCGGGGCAGGGGCGAGAATCTACGAGCAGTACTTC. Translation: CASGAGARIYEQYF.

The CDR3 DNA follows: TGTGCCAGCAGCTCGGATAGACTAGGGACTGACGAGCAGTACTTC. It codes for CASSSDRLGTDEQYF. The rearrangement links TRBV7-2 to TRBJ2-7, with D perhaps TRBD2 (6 bases). The germline gives CDR1 SGHTA, CDR2 FQGNSA. V lost 4 bases, J lost 5 bases, and 18 bases lay in between. The CDR3 length is 15 residues.

The CDR3 is CASSHRETQYF. CDR3 bases: TGTGCCAGCAGCCATAGAGAGACCCAGTACTTC. The gene calls are TRBV11-2 and TRBJ2-5; D uncertain. The CDR3 loop spans 11 amino acids. The germline V gene has CDR1 SGHAT and CDR2 FQNNGV. Deletions cut 5 bases from V and 4 bases from J, with 5 bases between.

This chain joins TRBV4-3 and TRBJ2-1; 7 bases fit TRBD2. Germline V CDR1 and CDR2: LGHNA, YSLEER. This CDR3 is built from 16 residues. J was trimmed by 5 bases and V by 0 bases; bases with no gene match: 7. CDR3 region: CASSQDGAGLNNEQFF. In DNA form, the CDR3 reads TGCGCCAGCAGCCAAGACGGGGCGGGACTAAACAATGAGCAGTTCTTC.

The rearrangement joins TRBV7-2 to TRBJ2-7, with 10 bases identical to TRBD2. CDR3 length equals 13 residues. From germline, CDR1 is SGHTA and CDR2 FQGNSA. V was pared by 4 bases and J by 10 bases, with 7 bases of the junction left unmatched. The chain's CDR3 is CASSSGLATIQYF. The CDR3 DNA sequence: TGTGCCAGCAGCTCGGGACTAGCGACTATCCAGTACTTC.

This sequence joins TRBV6-6 and TRBJ1-2; 7 bases map to TRBD1. The CDR3 is made up of 14 amino acids. J gave up 6 bases and V 6 bases, and 10 bases lay outside the gene matches. Germline CDR1 reads MNHNY; CDR2 reads SVGAGI (reference sequence). CDR3 sequence (DNA): TGTGCCAGCAGCCTCGGGACAGAGAGAGATGGCTACACCTTC. Translating gives CASSLGTERDGYTF.

V gene TRBV11-2 combines with J gene TRBJ1-4; 7 bases agree with TRBD1. The germline gives CDR1 SGHAT, CDR2 FQNNGV. J was trimmed by 7 bases and V by 1 base; bases with no gene match: 6. This CDR3 comprises 15 residues. The DNA of the CDR3 is TGTGCCAGCAGCTTAGGACAGGGTTTGGGTGAAAAACTGTTTTTT. Translating it yields CASSLGQGLGEKLFF.